This T cell receptor beta chain was obtained from a study of Ad26.COV2.S vaccination and SARS-CoV-2 variants. The CDR3 extends over 13 amino acids. CDR1 is SGHRS, CDR2 YFSETQ, per germline. V was shortened by 2 bases and J by 6 bases, with 10 bases between the two germline ends. TCRdb's table, derived via immunoSEQ multiplex PCR, lists solely in-frame clones and lacks some. The sample carries fewer than 500,000 clones, 85% to 90% recorded once. Treatment reported: some 20 received Ad26.COV2.S at low or high dose, single or two shots; about 5 received placebo; per-sample allocation not given. At day 63 after the first vaccine or placebo injection, samples were drawn.

This clonotype was sampled from a person aged 18 to 59 who received the Ad26.COV2.S COVID-19 vaccine or a placebo. The chain carries TRBV5-1 and TRBJ2-3; D may be TRBD1 (5 bases). The sample was peripheral blood, taken in a trial of Ad26.COV2.S vaccine versus placebo. In DNA, the CDR3 is TGCGCCAGCAGCTTACAGGTTCGGGATACGCAGTATTTT. This gives the protein CASSLQVRDTQYF.